The 20 T cell receptor beta chains given below trace back to one sample, sequenced in a study of T cell responses to AZD1222 COVID-19 vaccine. Here immunoSEQ multiplex PCR was the method, and the copy in TCRdb shows in-frame clones only, minus some. The table records about 150,000 clones, 85% to 95% of them present only once. This material consisted of peripheral blood, taken on day 0 of AZD1222 vaccination. All receptors derive from an adult in good health.

The chain combines TRBV6-5 with TRBJ2-7, with D perhaps TRBD1 (5 bases). The germline V gene has CDR1 MNHEY and CDR2 SVGAGI. V lost 8 bases and J 4 bases, leaving 15 bases between the germline ends. The CDR3 consists of 13 residues. CDR3 nucleotides: TGTGCCAGCCGACAGCTTCCTTTTTACGAGCAGTACTTC. Amino acids: CASRQLPFYEQYF.

This clone was seen just once. The rearrangement links TRBV5-6 to TRBJ1-1; unclear D gene. The ends were cut back, 3 bases at V and 5 bases at J, with 14 bases in the middle. Germline V CDR1 and CDR2: SGHDT, YYEEEE. This CDR3 has 14 residues. As DNA, the CDR3 is TGTGCCAGCAGCTATGGCAGGAGGGTGACTGAAGCTTTCTTT. It translates to CASSYGRRVTEAFF.

This clone was detected a few times. The rearrangement joins TRBV27 to TRBJ2-1; 10 nucleotides align to TRBD2. Per germline, CDR1 MNHEY and CDR2 SMNVEV (reference sequence). This CDR3 is built from 15 residues. V shed 4 bases, J shed 5 bases, and the junction held 5 bases outside the gene matches. In DNA form, the CDR3 reads TGTGCCAGCAGTTCCAGGACTAGCGGCCACAATGAGCAGTTCTTC. It translates to CASSSRTSGHNEQFF.

The chain couples TRBV7-9 to TRBJ2-3; D is unclear. The germline CDR1 and CDR2 sequences are SEHNR and FQNEAQ (reference sequence). V was trimmed by 0 bases and J by 2 bases, leaving 9 bases between them. The CDR3 is made up of 15 amino acids. As DNA, the CDR3 is TGTGCCAGCAGCTTAGCGCTCGTCAACACAGATACGCAGTATTTT. Amino acid sequence: CASSLALVNTDTQYF.

V is TRBV20-1 and J is TRBJ1-2; D is perhaps TRBD1 (6 bases). V lost 5 bases, J lost 2 bases, and 6 bases lay in between. CDR3 size: 11 residues. Germline assignment: CDR1 DFQATT and CDR2 SNEGSKA (reference sequence). For the CDR3, the DNA is TGCAGTGCTGACAGGAACTATGGCTACACCTTC. Its translation: CSADRNYGYTF.

The chain employs TRBV12-3 or TRBV12-4 and TRBJ2-7, with no clear D. The CDR3 loop spans 13 amino acids. Trimming took off 1 base at V and 4 bases at J, with 8 bases between the two ends. For the CDR3, the DNA is TGTGCCAGCAGTTTAGGCACCGGGTACGAGCAGTACTTC. It is translated as CASSLGTGYEQYF.

This chain joins TRBV27 and TRBJ2-7; the match to TRBD2 covers 15 bases. J gave up 1 base and V 7 bases, and 8 bases lay outside the gene matches. Looked up from germline, CDR1 is MNHEY and CDR2 is SMNVEV (reference sequence). The CDR3 is made up of 17 amino acids. Here the CDR3 DNA reads TGTGCCAGCAATAATTTAGGGACTAGCGGGGGGTCCTACGAGCAGTACTTC. Translating it yields CASNNLGTSGGSYEQYF.

This chain uses TRBV30 with TRBJ1-6; 11 bases line up with TRBD1. Germline-derived CDR1 and CDR2 are GTSNPN and SVGIG (reference sequence). This CDR3 is built from 12 residues. J was trimmed by 9 bases and V by 5 bases; bases with no gene match: 0. This CDR3 is CAWGTGGSPLHF. DNA for the CDR3: TGTGCCTGGGGGACAGGGGGTTCACCCCTCCACTTT.

The genes are TRBV1 and TRBJ1-2; the table names TRBD1, a call not compared with the DNA. TRBV1 is a pseudogene segment. This CDR3 is 13 amino acids long. The CDR3 DNA reads TGCACCAGCAGCCAAACAGGGAAACATGGCTACACCTTC. Translating gives CTSSQTGKHGYTF.

This chain joins TRBV25-1 and TRBJ1-2, with TRBD1 identical over 10 bases. With 6 bases clipped from V and 3 bases from J, the junction kept 10 bases outside the gene matches. The CDR3 consists of 16 residues. Looked up from germline, CDR1 is MGHDK and CDR2 is SYGVNS. The chain's CDR3 is CASSPRSGTGDYGYTF. The CDR3 DNA reads TGTGCCAGCAGCCCCAGATCCGGGACAGGGGACTATGGCTACACCTTC.

This chain connects TRBV12-5 to TRBJ1-4; D uncertain. The CDR3 totals 14 residues. Germline V gene lookup returns CDR1 LGHNT and CDR2 FRNRAP. V lost 4 bases and J 8 bases, leaving 14 bases between the germline ends. Written as DNA, the CDR3 is TGTGCTAGTGGTTCCGACAAGGATGGGGAAAAACTGTTTTTT. Protein: CASGSDKDGEKLFF.

The gene calls are TRBV5-1 and TRBJ1-1; perhaps TRBD1 as D (6 bases). Trimming took 2 bases from V and 8 from J, leaving 16 bases between them. CDR1 SGHRS and CDR2 YFSETQ come from the germline V gene. This CDR3 comprises 14 residues. The CDR3, as DNA: TGCGCCAGCAGCTTAACAGAGGGGGGTCCCGAAGCTTTCTTT. The encoded protein is CASSLTEGGPEAFF.

This chain joins TRBV14 and TRBJ1-6; no reliable D call. Germline lookup yields CDR1 SGHDN and CDR2 FVKESK. The CDR3 covers 15 residues. Trimming pared 0 bases from V and 0 bases from J, leaving 3 bases between. The CDR3 sequence: CASSQDSSYNSPLHF. The DNA of the CDR3 is TGTGCCAGCAGCCAAGACAGCTCCTATAATTCACCCCTCCACTTT.

The rearrangement links TRBV6-5 to TRBJ2-2; TRBD2 matches 10 bases. The J segment lost 7 bases and the V segment lost 7 bases, leaving 9 bases of the junction unmatched. The V gene's germline CDR1 is MNHEY and CDR2 SVGAGI. The CDR3 runs 15 residues. CDR3 DNA: TGTGCCAGCATAGCGCTAGCGGGGGAGGGCGGGGAGCTGTTTTTT. It is translated as CASIALAGEGGELFF.

The rearrangement links TRBV19 to TRBJ1-6, with 9 positions matching TRBD1. The germline CDR1 and CDR2 sequences are LNHDA and SQIVND (reference sequence). This CDR3 spans 17 amino acids. V was pared by 5 bases and J by 0 bases, with 5 bases of the junction left unmatched. CDR3 region: CASSETGGSSYNSPLHF. The CDR3, as DNA: TGTGCCAGTAGTGAGACAGGGGGGAGCTCCTATAATTCACCCCTCCACTTT.

In its sample, this clone was seen a few times. The DNA of the CDR3 is TGTGCCAGCAGCGTAGGGGACAGTCGGTCACCCCTCCACTTT. It is translated as CASSVGDSRSPLHF. This chain links TRBV9 with TRBJ1-6; 7 nucleotides match TRBD1. J was trimmed by 10 bases and V by 0 bases; bases with no gene match: 4. This CDR3 has 14 amino acids. Germline assignment: CDR1 SGDLS and CDR2 YYNGEE.

The chain uses TRBV10-1 and TRBJ1-5; TRBD1 is a possible D gene (6 bases). Per the germline V gene, CDR1 is WNHNN and CDR2 is SYGVQD (reference sequence). The CDR3 has 15 amino acids. Trimming removed 6 bases from V and 2 bases from J, with 14 bases in between. The CDR3 DNA sequence: TGCGCCAGCAGCGCCGGACAGAGTGGCAATCAGCCCCAGCATTTT. Its translation: CASSAGQSGNQPQHF.

This chain connects TRBV28 to TRBJ1-5; unclear D gene. CDR3 length: 16 amino acids. Germline V CDR1 and CDR2: MDHEN, SYDVKM. Trimming took off 3 bases at V and 4 bases at J, with 16 bases between the two ends. CDR3 in DNA: TGTGCCAGCAGTTTGGCCCGAGGCGGGTGGAATCAGCCCCAGCATTTT. It yields the protein CASSLARGGWNQPQHF.

The CDR3 is CASSFFNRDAFF. The CDR3 bases are TGTGCCAGCAGTTTTTTTAACAGGGACGCTTTCTTT. The chain employs TRBV28 and TRBJ1-1; a possible D gene is TRBD1 (6 bases). V was cut by 3 bases and J by 11 bases, with 13 bases left in between. CDR1 and CDR2 (germline): MDHEN, SYDVKM. The CDR3 is made up of 12 amino acids.

The genes are TRBV12-5 and TRBJ1-5; possibly TRBD1 for D (6 bases). Per germline, CDR1 LGHNT and CDR2 FRNRAP. Trimming removed 0 bases at V and 5 bases at J, with 14 bases between. This CDR3 has 16 amino acids. The CDR3 is CASGLVPTGEDQPQHF. The CDR3 nucleotides read TGTGCTAGTGGTTTGGTCCCGACAGGAGAAGATCAGCCCCAGCATTTT.